The 14 T cell receptor beta chains presented below share a single source sample, sequenced in a study of T cell clonotyping in hematopoietic cell transplantation. The data were produced by immunoSEQ multiplex PCR, yet TCRdb's version contains in-frame clones alone and is incomplete. The sample has around 17,000 clones; about 83% are singletons. The sample consisted of PBMCs, taken 100 days after allogeneic stem cell transplant. The receptors here all came from a male patient aged 60-70 years who had an allogeneic stem cell transplant from a related donor, so the T cells may come from the graft donor. Some clones in this sample may be carry-over from other donors' samples.

The J gene is TRBJ1-6, the V gene TRBV4-1; D may be TRBD1 (5 bases). This CDR3 is 14 amino acids long. V was shortened by 1 base and J by 8 bases, with 9 bases between the two germline ends. Germline loops: CDR1 MGHRA, CDR2 YSYEKL. CDR3 sequence reads: CASSQAPRDSPLHF. The DNA for the CDR3 is TGCGCCAGCAGCCAAGCCCCCAGGGATTCACCCCTCCACTTT.

The chain carries TRBV15 and TRBJ1-2; D ambiguous. The CDR3 totals 13 residues. V was pared by 5 bases and J by 3 bases, with 10 bases between. Germline V gives CDR1 LNHNV, CDR2 YYDKDF (reference sequence). CDR3: CATSPGGDYGYTF. In nucleotides, the CDR3 is TGTGCCACCAGCCCGGGAGGAGACTATGGCTACACCTTC.

The V call is TRBV19, the J call TRBJ2-7, with D hard to call. V was pared by 1 base and J by 4 bases, with 8 bases between. The germline gives CDR1 LNHDA, CDR2 SQIVND (reference sequence). The CDR3 spans 13 residues. The CDR3 reads CASSIGPKYEQYF. In nucleotides, the CDR3 is TGTGCCAGTAGTATAGGACCCAAATACGAGCAGTACTTC. Full variable domain (remainder filled in from reference TRBV19 and TRBJ2-7): DGGITQSPKYLFRKEGQNVTLSCEQNLNHDAMYWYRQDPGQGLRLIYYSQIVNDFQKGDIAEGYSVSREKKESFPLTVTSAQKNPTAFYLCASSIGPKYEQYFGPGTRLTVT.

CDR3 amino acids: CASSATWTGNEQFF. In DNA, the CDR3 is TGTGCCAGCTCGGCAACCTGGACAGGGAATGAGCAGTTCTTC. V usage is TRBV19 and J usage is TRBJ2-1; 8 bases agree with TRBD1. Germline trimming cut 9 bases from V and 7 bases from J; bases unmatched to any gene: 11. The CDR3 is 14 residues long. The germline V gene encodes CDR1 LNHDA and CDR2 SQIVND (reference sequence). Full variable domain (rest looked up from reference TRBV19 and TRBJ2-1): DGGITQSPKYLFRKEGQNVTLSCEQNLNHDAMYWYRQDPGQGLRLIYYSQIVNDFQKGDIAEGYSVSREKKESFPLTVTSAQKNPTAFYLCASSATWTGNEQFFGPGTRLTVL.

V usage is TRBV2 and J usage is TRBJ2-7; 9 positions match TRBD1. The germline V gene has CDR1 SNHLY and CDR2 FYNNEI. CDR3 length equals 12 residues. Unmatched junction bases numbered 2, after V lost 7 bases and J lost 4 bases. The DNA for the CDR3 is TGTGCCAGCAAGGGACAGGGTTACGAGCAGTACTTC. This encodes CASKGQGYEQYF.

The genes are TRBV9 and TRBJ2-3; D gene uncertain. Germline V CDR1 and CDR2: SGDLS, YYNGEE. V was clipped by 0 bases and J by 6 bases, with 8 bases between them. CDR3 length: 13 amino acids. In DNA, the CDR3 is TGTGCCAGCAGCGTAGAGTTTTCCGATACGCAGTATTTT. Translated, it gives CASSVEFSDTQYF.

Here the CDR3 reads CASSRTANTEAFF. CDR3 in DNA: TGCGCCAGCAGTCGAACAGCGAACACTGAAGCTTTCTTT. The chain is built from TRBV5-1 and TRBJ1-1; no definite D call. V was clipped by 5 bases and J by 1 base, with 9 bases between them. The CDR3 consists of 13 residues. Germline assignment: CDR1 SGHRS and CDR2 YFSETQ.

The rearrangement joins TRBV7-9 to TRBJ1-1; D is perhaps TRBD1 (5 bases). V was pared by 8 bases and J by 9 bases, with 19 bases between. The CDR3 has 13 amino acids. The germline V gene encodes CDR1 SEHNR and CDR2 FQNEAQ (reference sequence). As DNA, the CDR3 is TGTGCCAGCGACAGTCTGGGTGAAAGAAAAGCTTTCTTT. It is translated as CASDSLGERKAFF.

CDR3 loop: CAWSVGPNTEAFF. Here the CDR3 DNA reads TGTGCCTGGAGTGTGGGACCCAACACTGAAGCTTTCTTT. The chain joins TRBV30 to TRBJ1-1, with D possibly being TRBD1 (5 bases). Germline CDR1 reads GTSNPN; CDR2 reads SVGIG (reference sequence). There are 13 residues in the CDR3. Trimming cost V 0 bases and J 2 bases, with 7 bases left between them.

V and J are TRBV7-2 and TRBJ1-1; possible D gene TRBD1, 6 bases. Trimming left V 0 bases short and J 1 base short, with 9 bases between. Per germline, CDR1 SGHTA and CDR2 FQGNSA. This CDR3 has 15 residues. CDR3 residues: CASSLAAGENTEAFF. CDR3 sequence (DNA): TGTGCCAGCAGCTTAGCCGCAGGGGAGAACACTGAAGCTTTCTTT.

The gene calls are TRBV13 and TRBJ2-5; no reliable D call. This CDR3 is 13 amino acids long. CDR1 is PRHDT and CDR2 is FYEKMQ in the germline V gene (reference sequence). V lost 0 bases and J 3 bases, leaving 5 bases between the germline ends. The CDR3 loop reads CASSLGRKETQYF. CDR3 DNA sequence: TGTGCCAGCAGCTTAGGGCGGAAAGAGACCCAGTACTTC. Together with reference TRBV13 and TRBJ2-5, the CDR3 gives the full variable domain: AAGVIQSPRHLIKEKRETATLKCYPIPRHDTVYWYQQGPGQDPQFLISFYEKMQSDKGSIPDRFSAQQFSDYHSELNMSSLELGDSALYFCASSLGRKETQYFGPGTRLLVL.

The CDR3 loop is CASSEREGGQPQHF. In DNA form, the CDR3 reads TGTGCCAGCAGTGAACGGGAGGGGGGGCAGCCCCAGCATTTT. This sequence joins TRBV2 and TRBJ1-5; tentatively, D is TRBD1 (6 bases). Germline CDR1 and CDR2: SNHLY and FYNNEI. Trimming removed 2 bases at V and 7 bases at J, with 12 bases between. The CDR3 contains 14 residues.

V usage is TRBV5-6 and J usage is TRBJ1-2; D ambiguous. Between the trimmed V and J ends, which lost 0 bases and 7 bases, there was a span of 7 bases. The CDR3 spans 12 residues. Germline V gives CDR1 SGHDT, CDR2 YYEEEE. The CDR3 loop is CASSLVLVGYTF. The CDR3, as DNA: TGTGCCAGCAGCTTGGTTCTGGTTGGCTACACCTTC.

The V and J genes are TRBV7-9 and TRBJ2-3; no clear D gene. Germline assignment: CDR1 SEHNR and CDR2 FQNEAQ (reference sequence). V was pared by 6 bases and J by 2 bases, with 6 bases between. CDR3 length equals 12 residues. The CDR3 sequence: CASSLPTDTQYF. The CDR3 nucleotides read TGTGCCAGCAGTCTTCCCACAGATACGCAGTATTTT.